This TCR beta chain was identified during a study of blood T cell repertoires in COVID-19 (dated by TCRdb to the early 2020s). In the study overall: Collaborator samples came from the United States, Italy and Spain and covered acute and convalescent phases of COVID-19. A de-identified subject ID, COVID-19 status, age in years and sex were almost always included in the sample metadata. The material from the prospective study consisted of cDNA or gDNA derived from T cells, B-cell-depleted T cells, or PBMCs. The repertoires were made available in a free public database intended to serve as a resource for research on the immune response to SARS-CoV-2. Samples were obtained from the ongoing ImmuneRACE study (first 160 participants) and from over 1,000 subjects provided by 6 global collaborators. Subjects who had been exposed to COVID-19, were actively infected with it, or had recovered from it provided the deeply sampled blood TCRbeta repertoires that made up the dataset. Where HLA class I and class II types were available, the types were taken from metadata supplied by the sample provider, not from assay-based typing. What the work shows at the level of the full study, not this receptor alone: The amount of clinical and demographic metadata varied by source and participant and was provided uncurated.

Collaborating institutions collected whole blood in K2EDTA tubes following their own protocols. For TCRbeta analysis, collaborators shipped samples in one of three forms: frozen whole blood, isolated PBMCs, or DNA extracted from either of those sample types. TCRbeta CDR3 regions were amplified from genomic DNA using the immunoSEQ Assay, a bias-controlled multiplex PCR. Processing in the source paper ran as follows. The number of nucleated cells in each sample was estimated by amplification of reference gene primers within the assay. To quantify the absolute abundance of each unique TCRbeta CDR3 rearrangement, sequence reads were collapsed and filtered. For each sample, productive Simpson clonality was calculated as the square root of Simpson's diversity index over productive rearrangements. The table was pulled from immuneACCESS by TCRdb, which kept in-frame rearrangements only. Such tables lose some clones; where checked, under half of the loss comes from unresolved V genes, and the rest has no known cause. The D gene and trimming were derived from the DNA, and the V and J assignments and clone size from that table. The sample has roughly 100,000 clones on record, about 90% of them singletons. The ten largest account for 3% to 3.5% of the sample.

V trim: 2 bases; J trim: 5 bases; unmatched bases: 7. From the cysteine up to the phenylalanine, the CDR3 has a length of 15 residues. Kept here is only the CDR3 DNA, which spans 45 bases and is read in frame from base 1. CDR1 and CDR2 were assigned from the germline V gene as MNHNS and SASEGT. On this clone: Which antigen it targets is not known. Base qualities are not provided; no much larger clone lies one nucleotide away.

Recombination linked TRBV6-1 to TRBJ1-1; TRBD1 lines up with 8 middle nucleotides. Source material: peripheral blood. The receptor was isolated from a man between 45 and 60 years old in a cohort sampled during active COVID-19. CDR3 loop: CASSESTGGRTEAFF. The nucleotides read TGTGCCAGCAGTGAATCTACAGGGGGTCGGACTGAAGCTTTCTTT.